The clone carrying this TCR beta chain was observed a few times. Its antigen is unknown. This entry belongs to a study of cytotoxic CD8 clonotypes in ibrutinib-treated CLL. Across the study: The patients comprised roughly 10 relapsed/refractory and 15 treatment-naive cases, about 18 IGHV unmutated.

Findings and limits, study-wide: Public clonotypes (which were uncommon) either contracted or remained stable on treatment.

The data were produced by immunoSEQ multiplex PCR, yet TCRdb's version contains in-frame clones alone and is incomplete. The table shows 35,000 to 50,000 clones, with roughly three quarters occurring only once. The material was PBMCs, obtained after 12 months of ibrutinib treatment. The sequence came from a human donor with chronic lymphocytic leukemia.

As DNA, the CDR3 is TGTGCCACCAGCAGAGAGACGGGTATATCTTCCGGGGAGCTGTTTTTT. Its translation: CATSRETGISSGELFF. The chain links TRBV15 to TRBJ2-2, with unresolved D. V was shortened by 0 bases and J by 6 bases, with 14 bases between the two germline ends. The CDR3 runs 16 residues. Germline-derived CDR1 and CDR2 are LNHNV and YYDKDF (reference sequence).